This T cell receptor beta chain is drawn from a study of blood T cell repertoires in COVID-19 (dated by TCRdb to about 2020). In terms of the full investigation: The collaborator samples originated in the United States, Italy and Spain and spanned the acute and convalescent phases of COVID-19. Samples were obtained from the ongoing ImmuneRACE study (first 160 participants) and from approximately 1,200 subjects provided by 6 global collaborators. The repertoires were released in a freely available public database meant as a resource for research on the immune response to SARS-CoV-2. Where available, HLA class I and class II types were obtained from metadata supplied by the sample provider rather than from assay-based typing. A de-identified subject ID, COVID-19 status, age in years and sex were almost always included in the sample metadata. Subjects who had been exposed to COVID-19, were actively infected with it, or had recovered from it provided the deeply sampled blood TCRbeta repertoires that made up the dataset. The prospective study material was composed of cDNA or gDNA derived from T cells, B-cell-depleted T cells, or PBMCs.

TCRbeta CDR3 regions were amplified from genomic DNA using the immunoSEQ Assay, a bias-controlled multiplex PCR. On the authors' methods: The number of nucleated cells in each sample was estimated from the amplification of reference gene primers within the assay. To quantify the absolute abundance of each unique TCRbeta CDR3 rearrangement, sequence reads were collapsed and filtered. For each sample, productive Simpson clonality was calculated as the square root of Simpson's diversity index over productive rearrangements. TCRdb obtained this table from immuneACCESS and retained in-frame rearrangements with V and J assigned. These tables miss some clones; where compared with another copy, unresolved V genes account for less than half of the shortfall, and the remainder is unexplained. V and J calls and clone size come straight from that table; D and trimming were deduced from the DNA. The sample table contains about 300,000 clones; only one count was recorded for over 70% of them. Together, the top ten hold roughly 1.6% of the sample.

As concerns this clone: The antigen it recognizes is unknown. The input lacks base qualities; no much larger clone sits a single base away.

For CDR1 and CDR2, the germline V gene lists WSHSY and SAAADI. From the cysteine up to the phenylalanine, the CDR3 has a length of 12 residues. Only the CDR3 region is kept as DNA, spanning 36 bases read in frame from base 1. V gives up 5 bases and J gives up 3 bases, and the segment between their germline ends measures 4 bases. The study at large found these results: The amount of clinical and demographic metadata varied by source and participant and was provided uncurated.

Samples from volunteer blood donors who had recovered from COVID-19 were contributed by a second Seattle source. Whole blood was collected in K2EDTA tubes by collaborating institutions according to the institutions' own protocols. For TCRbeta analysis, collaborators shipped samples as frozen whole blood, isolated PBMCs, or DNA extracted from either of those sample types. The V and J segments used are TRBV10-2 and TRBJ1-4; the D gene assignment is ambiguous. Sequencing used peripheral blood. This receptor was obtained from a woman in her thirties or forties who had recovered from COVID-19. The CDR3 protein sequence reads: CASSPANEKLFF. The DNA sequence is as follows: TGCGCCAGCAGTCCAGCTAATGAAAAACTGTTTTTT.